This T cell receptor beta chain was found in a study of control samples from healthy donors and cancer patients. The germline V and J ends were trimmed by 4 bases and 3 bases, with 21 bases remaining between them. CDR3 length equals 17 residues. Per germline, CDR1 MDHEN and CDR2 SYDVKM. Produced via immunoSEQ multiplex PCR; TCRdb's table is partial and in-frame only. The table includes about 190,000 clones, over 80% detected once. Sequenced input: blood. The receptor was derived from a man between 18 and 35 years old in good health. The chain combines TRBV28 with TRBJ1-2; maybe TRBD1 (6 bases). This chain's CDR3 is CASSSTPLGGFDYGYTF. Here the CDR3 DNA reads TGTGCCAGCAGTTCTACCCCCTTAGGGGGGTTCGACTATGGCTACACCTTC.